The T cell receptor beta chain under discussion was sequenced for a study of metastatic and nonmetastatic thyroid tumors. Overall study: Repertoire data that came from the blood and tumor or nodule tissue of malignant and benign thyroid patients were compared.

Using MiXCR, TCRdb re-called clones from the PCR reads. Seen here are 40,000 or so clones, roughly 13% observed once, and the top ten hold roughly 9.5%. This clone was seen at least ten times. Antigen unknown. The CDR3 runs 14 residues. The V gene lost 0 bases and the J gene lost 5 bases, with 11 bases spanning the gap. CDR1 SGHRS and CDR2 YFSETQ come from the germline V gene. Thyroid surgery took place with no prior treatment in any patient. Regarding the study as a whole: Benign nodules were reported to have significantly lower TCR beta diversity than malignant thyroid tumors, in blood and tumor.

The receptor was isolated from a female donor with papillary thyroid cancer or a benign thyroid nodule (not recorded which). Some clones in this sample may be carry-over from other donors' samples. The V gene is TRBV5-1, the J gene TRBJ2-5, with D perhaps TRBD2 (6 bases). The specimen was blood. CDR3 amino acids: CASSLEEGWETQYF. In DNA, the CDR3 is TGCGCCAGCAGCTTGGAGGAGGGGTGGGAGACCCAGTACTTC.